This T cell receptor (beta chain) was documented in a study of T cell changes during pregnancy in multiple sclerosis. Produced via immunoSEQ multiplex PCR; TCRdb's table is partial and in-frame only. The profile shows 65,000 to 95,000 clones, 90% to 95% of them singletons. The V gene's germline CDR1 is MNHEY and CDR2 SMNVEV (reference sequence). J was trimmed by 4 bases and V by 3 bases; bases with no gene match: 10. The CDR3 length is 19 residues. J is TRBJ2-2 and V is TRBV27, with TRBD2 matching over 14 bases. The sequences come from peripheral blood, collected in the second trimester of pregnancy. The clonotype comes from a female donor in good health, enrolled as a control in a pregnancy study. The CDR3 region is CASSFYKRGTSGSTGELFF. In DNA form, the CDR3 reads TGTGCCAGCAGTTTCTACAAGCGAGGGACTAGCGGGAGCACCGGGGAGCTGTTTTTT.